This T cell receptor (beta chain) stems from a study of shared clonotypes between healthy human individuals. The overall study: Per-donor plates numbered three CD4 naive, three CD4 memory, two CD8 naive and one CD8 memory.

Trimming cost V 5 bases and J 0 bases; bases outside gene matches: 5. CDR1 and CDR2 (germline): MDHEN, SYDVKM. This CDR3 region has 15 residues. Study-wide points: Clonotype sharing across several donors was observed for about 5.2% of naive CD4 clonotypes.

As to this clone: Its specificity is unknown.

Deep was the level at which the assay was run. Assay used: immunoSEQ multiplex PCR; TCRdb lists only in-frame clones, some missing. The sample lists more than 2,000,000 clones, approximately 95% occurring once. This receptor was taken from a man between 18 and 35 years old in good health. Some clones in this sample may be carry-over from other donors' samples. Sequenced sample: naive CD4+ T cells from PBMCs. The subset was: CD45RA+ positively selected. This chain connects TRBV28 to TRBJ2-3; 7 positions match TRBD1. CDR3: CASSTDRDSTDTQYF. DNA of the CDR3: TGTGCCAGCAGTACTGACAGGGATAGCACAGATACGCAGTATTTT. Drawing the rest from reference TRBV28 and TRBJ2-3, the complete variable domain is DVKVTQSSRYLVKRTGEKVFLECVQDMDHENMFWYRQDPGLGLRLIYFSYDVKMKEKGDIPEGYSVSREKKERFSLILESASTNQTSMYLCASSTDRDSTDTQYFGPGTRLTVL.